This T cell receptor beta chain came from a study of T cells in Graves' hyperthyroidism and ophthalmopathy. This clonotype has only one observation. V was trimmed by 0 bases and J by 2 bases, leaving 10 bases between them. This CDR3 has 16 residues. CDR1 and CDR2 (germline): LGHNA, YNFKEQ. Regions amplified from RNA transcripts were the TCR beta CDR3 regions. The TCR CDR3 was amplified in a first-round RT-PCR using the HTBI primer set. In TCRdb, the multiplex PCR reads were re-called with MiXCR into one record per CDR3 protein. This sample has 450,000 to 600,000 distinct CDR3 sequences; less than 20% occur once, and the top ten carry approximately 50%.

This TCR came from a man aged 35 to 55 with Graves' ophthalmopathy. The sample comprised blood. The genes are TRBV4-2 and TRBJ2-2; tentatively, D is TRBD1 (5 bases). As DNA, the CDR3 is TGTGCCAGCAGCCAAGAGTGGACAAGAAACACCGGGGAGCTGTTTTTT. It encodes CASSQEWTRNTGELFF.